This TCR beta chain was profiled in a study of T-cell reconstitution after alpha-beta-depleted transplantation in children. This sample's TCRbeta library carried unique molecular identifier barcodes. TCRdb redid the calling of the PCR reads with MiXCR, one entry per CDR3 protein. The sample has roughly 190,000 distinct CDR3 sequences, roughly 14% seen once. In this sample, this clonotype turned up many times. Per the germline V gene, CDR1 is SGHRS and CDR2 is YFSETQ. This CDR3 comprises 14 residues. V dropped 1 base and J dropped 2; count of bases not matched to a gene: 3. This clonotype was sampled from a human donor who donated a stem cell graft to a child with acute lymphoblastic leukemia. Material: PBMCs from the stem cell graft donor, obtained from the stem cell graft. The chain couples TRBV5-1 to TRBJ2-7; 7 bases match TRBD1. CDR3 sequence reads: CASSLQGQTYEQYF. CDR3 in DNA: TGCGCCAGCAGCTTGCAGGGACAGACCTACGAGCAGTACTTC.